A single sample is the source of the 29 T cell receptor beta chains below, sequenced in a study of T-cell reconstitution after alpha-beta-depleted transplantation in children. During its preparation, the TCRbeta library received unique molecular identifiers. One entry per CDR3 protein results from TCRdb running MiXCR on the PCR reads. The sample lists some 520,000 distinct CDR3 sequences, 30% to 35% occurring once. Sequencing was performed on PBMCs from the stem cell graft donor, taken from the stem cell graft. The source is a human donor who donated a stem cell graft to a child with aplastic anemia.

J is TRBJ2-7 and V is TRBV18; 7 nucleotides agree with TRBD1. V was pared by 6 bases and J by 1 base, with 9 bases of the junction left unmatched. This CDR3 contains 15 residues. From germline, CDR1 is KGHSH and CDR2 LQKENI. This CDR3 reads CASSSGQAVSYEQYF. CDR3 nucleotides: TGTGCCAGCTCGTCAGGACAGGCGGTTTCCTACGAGCAGTACTTC.

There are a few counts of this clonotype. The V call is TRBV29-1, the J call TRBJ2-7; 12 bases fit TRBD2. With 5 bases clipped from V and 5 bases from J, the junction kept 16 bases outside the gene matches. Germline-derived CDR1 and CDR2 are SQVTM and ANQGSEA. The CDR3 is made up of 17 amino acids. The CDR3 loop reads CSVRREGWRTSGNEQYF. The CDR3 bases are TGCAGCGTTCGCCGGGAGGGTTGGCGGACTAGCGGGAACGAGCAGTACTTC.

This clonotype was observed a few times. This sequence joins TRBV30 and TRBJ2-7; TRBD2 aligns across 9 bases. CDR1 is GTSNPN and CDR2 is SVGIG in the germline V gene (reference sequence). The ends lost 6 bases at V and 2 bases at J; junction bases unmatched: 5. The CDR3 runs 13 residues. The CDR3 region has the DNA TGTGCCTGCTCTAGCGGGATAACCTACGAGCAGTACTTC. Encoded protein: CACSSGITYEQYF.

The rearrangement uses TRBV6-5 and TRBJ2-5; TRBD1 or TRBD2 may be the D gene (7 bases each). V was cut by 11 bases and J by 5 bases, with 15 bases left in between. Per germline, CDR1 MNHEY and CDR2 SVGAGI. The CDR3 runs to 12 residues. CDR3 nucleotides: TGTGCCGCAGGGGGGGCAAGGGAGACCCAGTACTTC. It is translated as CAAGGARETQYF.

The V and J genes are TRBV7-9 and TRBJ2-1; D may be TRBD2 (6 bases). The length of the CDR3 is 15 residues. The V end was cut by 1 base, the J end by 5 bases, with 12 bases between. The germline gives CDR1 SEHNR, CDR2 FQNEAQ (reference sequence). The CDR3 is CASSLDGTGNNEQFF. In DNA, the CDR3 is TGTGCCAGCAGCTTAGACGGGACTGGAAACAATGAGCAGTTCTTC.

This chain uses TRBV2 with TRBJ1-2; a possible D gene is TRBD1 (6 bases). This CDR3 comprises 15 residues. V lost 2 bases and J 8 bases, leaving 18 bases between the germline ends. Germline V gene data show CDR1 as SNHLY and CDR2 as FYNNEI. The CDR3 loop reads CASSESNSGGPGYTF. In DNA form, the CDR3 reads TGTGCCAGCAGTGAATCAAACAGTGGGGGCCCGGGCTACACCTTC.

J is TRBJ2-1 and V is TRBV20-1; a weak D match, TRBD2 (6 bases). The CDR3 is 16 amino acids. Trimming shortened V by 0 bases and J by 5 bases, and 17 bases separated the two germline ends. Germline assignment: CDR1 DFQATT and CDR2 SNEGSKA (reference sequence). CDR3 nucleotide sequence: TGCAGTGCTAGAGATCGGCGGGGACTTACGAACAATGAGCAGTTCTTC. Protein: CSARDRRGLTNNEQFF.

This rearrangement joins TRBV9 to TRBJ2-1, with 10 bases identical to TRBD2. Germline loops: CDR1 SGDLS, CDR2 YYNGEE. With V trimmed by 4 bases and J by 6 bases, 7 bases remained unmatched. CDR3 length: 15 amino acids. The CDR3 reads CASSRGLAASNEQFF. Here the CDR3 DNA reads TGTGCCAGCAGCCGCGGACTAGCGGCCTCCAATGAGCAGTTCTTC.

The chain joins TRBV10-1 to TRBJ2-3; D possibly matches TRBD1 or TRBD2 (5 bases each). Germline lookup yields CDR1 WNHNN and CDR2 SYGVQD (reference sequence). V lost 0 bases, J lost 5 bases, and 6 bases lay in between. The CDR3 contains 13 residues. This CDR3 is CASSESGEDTQYF. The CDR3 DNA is TGCGCCAGCAGTGAGTCGGGGGAAGATACGCAGTATTTT.

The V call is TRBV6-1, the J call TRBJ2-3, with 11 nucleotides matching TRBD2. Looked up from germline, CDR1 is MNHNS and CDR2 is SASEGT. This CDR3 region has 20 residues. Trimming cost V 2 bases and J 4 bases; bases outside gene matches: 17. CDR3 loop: CASSEKRLAGGRVGADTQYF. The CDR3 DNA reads TGTGCCAGCAGTGAAAAGAGGCTAGCGGGAGGAAGGGTCGGTGCAGATACGCAGTATTTT.

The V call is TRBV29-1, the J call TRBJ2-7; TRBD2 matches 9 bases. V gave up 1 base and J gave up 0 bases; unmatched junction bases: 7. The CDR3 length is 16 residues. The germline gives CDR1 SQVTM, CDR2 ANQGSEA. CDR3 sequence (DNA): TGCAGCGTTGAAGCAACGACTAGCGGTTACTCCTACGAGCAGTACTTC. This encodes CSVEATTSGYSYEQYF.

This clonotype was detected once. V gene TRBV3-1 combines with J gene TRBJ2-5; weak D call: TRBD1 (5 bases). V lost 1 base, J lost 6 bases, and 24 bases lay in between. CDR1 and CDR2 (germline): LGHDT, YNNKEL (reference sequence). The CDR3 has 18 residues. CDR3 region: CASSQVSGAASTSQTQYF. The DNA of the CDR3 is TGTGCCAGCAGCCAAGTATCTGGGGCCGCTTCCACGTCGCAGACCCAGTACTTC.

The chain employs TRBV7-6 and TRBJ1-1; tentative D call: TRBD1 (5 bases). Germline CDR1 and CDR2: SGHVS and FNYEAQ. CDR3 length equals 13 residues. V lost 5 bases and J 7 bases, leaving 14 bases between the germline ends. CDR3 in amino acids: CASSLGGGFEAFF. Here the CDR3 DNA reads TGTGCCAGCAGCCTCGGGGGTGGATTTGAAGCTTTCTTT.

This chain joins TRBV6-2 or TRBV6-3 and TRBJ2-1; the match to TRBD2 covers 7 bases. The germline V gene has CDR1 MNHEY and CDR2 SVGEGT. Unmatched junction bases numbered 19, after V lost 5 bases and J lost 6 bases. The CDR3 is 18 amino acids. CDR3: CASSILAGRAETRNEQFF. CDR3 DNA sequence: TGTGCCAGCAGTATCCTAGCTGGGAGGGCCGAGACGCGCAATGAGCAGTTCTTC.

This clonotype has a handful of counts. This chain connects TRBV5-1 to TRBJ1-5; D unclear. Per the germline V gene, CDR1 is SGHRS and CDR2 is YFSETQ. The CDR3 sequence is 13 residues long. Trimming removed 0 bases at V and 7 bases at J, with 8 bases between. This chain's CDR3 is CASSLDPQQPQHF. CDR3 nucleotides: TGCGCCAGCAGCTTGGACCCCCAACAGCCCCAGCATTTT.

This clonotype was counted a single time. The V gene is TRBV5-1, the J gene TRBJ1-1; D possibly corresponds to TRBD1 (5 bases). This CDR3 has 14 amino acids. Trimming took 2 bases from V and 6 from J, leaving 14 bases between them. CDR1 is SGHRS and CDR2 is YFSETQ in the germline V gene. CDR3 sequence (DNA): TGCGCCAGCAGCTTTGACCACAGGATGGCTGAAGCTTTCTTT. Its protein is CASSFDHRMAEAFF.

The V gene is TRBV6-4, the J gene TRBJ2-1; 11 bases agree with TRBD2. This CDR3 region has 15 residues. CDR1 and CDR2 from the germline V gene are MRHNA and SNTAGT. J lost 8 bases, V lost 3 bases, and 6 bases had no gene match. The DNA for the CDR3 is TGTGCCAGCAGTGAAAGGCTAGCGGGAGGTGATGAGCAGTTCTTC. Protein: CASSERLAGGDEQFF.

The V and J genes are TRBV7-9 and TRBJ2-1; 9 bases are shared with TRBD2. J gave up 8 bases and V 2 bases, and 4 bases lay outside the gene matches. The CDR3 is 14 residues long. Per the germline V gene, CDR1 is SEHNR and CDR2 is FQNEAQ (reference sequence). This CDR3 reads CASSLTREGYEQFF. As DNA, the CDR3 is TGTGCCAGCAGCTTAACGCGGGAGGGATATGAGCAGTTCTTC.

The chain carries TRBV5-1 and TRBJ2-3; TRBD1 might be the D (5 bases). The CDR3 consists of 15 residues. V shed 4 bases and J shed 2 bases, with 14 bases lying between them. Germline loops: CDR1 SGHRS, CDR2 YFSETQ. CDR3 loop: CASSSDGAYTDTQYF. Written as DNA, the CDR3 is TGCGCCAGCAGCAGCGATGGGGCTTACACAGATACGCAGTATTTT.

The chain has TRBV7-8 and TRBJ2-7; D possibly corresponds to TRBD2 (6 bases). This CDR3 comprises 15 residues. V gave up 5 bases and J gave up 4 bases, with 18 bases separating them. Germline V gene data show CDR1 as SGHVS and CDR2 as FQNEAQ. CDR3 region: CASSPRPGATYEQYF. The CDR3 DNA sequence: TGTGCCAGCAGCCCGAGACCGGGAGCGACTTACGAGCAGTACTTC.

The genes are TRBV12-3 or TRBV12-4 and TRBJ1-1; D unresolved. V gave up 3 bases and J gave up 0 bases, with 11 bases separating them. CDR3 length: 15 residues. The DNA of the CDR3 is TGTGCCAGCAGTTTTCTGATCGGGGTGAACACTGAAGCTTTCTTT. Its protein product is CASSFLIGVNTEAFF.

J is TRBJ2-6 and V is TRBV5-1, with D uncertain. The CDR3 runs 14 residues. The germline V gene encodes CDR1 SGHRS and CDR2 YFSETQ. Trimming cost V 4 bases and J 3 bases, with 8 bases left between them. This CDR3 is CASSLPSGANVLTF. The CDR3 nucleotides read TGCGCCAGCAGCCTGCCTAGTGGGGCCAACGTCCTGACTTTC.

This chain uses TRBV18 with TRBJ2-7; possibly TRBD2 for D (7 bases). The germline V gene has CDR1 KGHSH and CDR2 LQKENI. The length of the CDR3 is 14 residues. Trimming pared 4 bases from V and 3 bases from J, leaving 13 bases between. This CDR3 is CASSLGEGDYEQYV. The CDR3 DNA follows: TGTGCCAGCTCACTTGGGGAGGGGGACTACGAGCAGTACGTC.

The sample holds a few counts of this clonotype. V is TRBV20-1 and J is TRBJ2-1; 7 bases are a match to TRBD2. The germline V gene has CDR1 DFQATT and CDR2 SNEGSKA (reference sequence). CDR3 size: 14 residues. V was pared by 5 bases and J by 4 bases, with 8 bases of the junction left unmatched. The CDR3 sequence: CSAYGSGIYNEQFF. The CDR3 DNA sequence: TGCAGTGCTTACGGGAGCGGGATATACAATGAGCAGTTCTTC.

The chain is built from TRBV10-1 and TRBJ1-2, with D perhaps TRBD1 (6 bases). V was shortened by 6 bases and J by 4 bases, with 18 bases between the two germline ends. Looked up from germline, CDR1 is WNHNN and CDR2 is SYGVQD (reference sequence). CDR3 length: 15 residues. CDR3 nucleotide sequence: TGCGCCAGCAGCGAGACCCGCGGGACACCCTATGGCTACACCTTC. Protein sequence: CASSETRGTPYGYTF.

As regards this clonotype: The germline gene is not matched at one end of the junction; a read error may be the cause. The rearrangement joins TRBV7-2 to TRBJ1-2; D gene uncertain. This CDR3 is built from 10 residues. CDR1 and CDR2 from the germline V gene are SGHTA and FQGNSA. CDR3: CASSLERHDF. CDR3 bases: TGTGCCAGCAGCTTAGAACGACACGATTTC.

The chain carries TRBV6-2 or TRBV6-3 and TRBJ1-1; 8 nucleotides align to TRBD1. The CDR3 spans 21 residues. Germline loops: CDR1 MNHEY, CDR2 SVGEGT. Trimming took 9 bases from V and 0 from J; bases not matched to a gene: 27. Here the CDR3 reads CARGSNGPKKGQGVLNTEAFF. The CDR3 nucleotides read TGTGCCAGGGGAAGCAACGGACCCAAGAAAGGACAGGGAGTTTTGAACACTGAAGCTTTCTTT.

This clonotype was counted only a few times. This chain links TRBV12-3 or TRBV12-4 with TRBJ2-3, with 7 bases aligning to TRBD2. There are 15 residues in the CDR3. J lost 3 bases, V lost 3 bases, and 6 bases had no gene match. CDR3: CASSFVAGGTDTQYF. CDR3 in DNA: TGTGCCAGCAGTTTCGTAGCGGGCGGTACAGATACGCAGTATTTT.

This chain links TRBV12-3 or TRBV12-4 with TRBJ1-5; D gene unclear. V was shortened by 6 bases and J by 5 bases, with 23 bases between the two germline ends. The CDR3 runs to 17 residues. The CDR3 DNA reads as TGTGCCAGCAGCCGCCGAATTTCCTCTCCCGGGGATCAGCCCCAGCATTTT. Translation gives CASSRRISSPGDQPQHF.